This record looks at one T cell receptor beta chain sequence and its context. The sample belongs to a study of blood T cell repertoires in COVID-19. Overall study: Collection of acute and convalescent COVID-19 samples took place in the United States, Italy and Spain.

Looked up from germline, CDR1 is SGHDT and CDR2 is YYEEEE. The CDR3 sequence is 15 residues long. V gave up 5 bases and J gave up 1 base, with 15 bases separating them. How the authors handled the data: Estimated nucleated cell counts came from reference gene primer amplification. Profiling relied on immunoSEQ multiplex PCR, and the TCRdb table lists in-frame clones only, not all of them. V and J calls and clone size are given by that table; D and trimming were obtained from the DNA. The data show roughly 670,000 clones, 85% to 90% seen once. The chain employs TRBV5-6 and TRBJ1-1; D might be TRBD1 (6 bases). Sequenced: peripheral blood. The clonotype was recovered from a woman younger than 30 with acute or convalescent COVID-19. CDR3 region: CASSLGGAENTEAFF. CDR3 DNA sequence: TGTGCCAGCAGTTTAGGGGGGGCTGAGAACACTGAAGCTTTCTTT.